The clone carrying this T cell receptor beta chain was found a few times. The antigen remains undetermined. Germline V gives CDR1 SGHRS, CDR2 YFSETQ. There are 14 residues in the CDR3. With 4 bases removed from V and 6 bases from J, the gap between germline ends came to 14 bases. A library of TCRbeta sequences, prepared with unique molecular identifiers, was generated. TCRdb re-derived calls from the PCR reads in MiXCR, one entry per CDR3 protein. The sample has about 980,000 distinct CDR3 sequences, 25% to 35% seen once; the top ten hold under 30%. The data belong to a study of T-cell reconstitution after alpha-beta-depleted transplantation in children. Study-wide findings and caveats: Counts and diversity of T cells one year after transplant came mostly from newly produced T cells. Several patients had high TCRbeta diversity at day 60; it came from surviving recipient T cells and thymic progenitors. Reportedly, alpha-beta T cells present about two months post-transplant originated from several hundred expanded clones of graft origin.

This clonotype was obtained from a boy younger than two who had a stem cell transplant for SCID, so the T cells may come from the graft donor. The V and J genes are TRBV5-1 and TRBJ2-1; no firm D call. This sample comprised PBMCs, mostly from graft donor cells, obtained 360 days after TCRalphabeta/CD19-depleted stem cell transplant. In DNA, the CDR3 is TGCGCCAGCAGCGAGAGCGAAATAGTCAATGAGCAGTTCTTC. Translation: CASSESEIVNEQFF.